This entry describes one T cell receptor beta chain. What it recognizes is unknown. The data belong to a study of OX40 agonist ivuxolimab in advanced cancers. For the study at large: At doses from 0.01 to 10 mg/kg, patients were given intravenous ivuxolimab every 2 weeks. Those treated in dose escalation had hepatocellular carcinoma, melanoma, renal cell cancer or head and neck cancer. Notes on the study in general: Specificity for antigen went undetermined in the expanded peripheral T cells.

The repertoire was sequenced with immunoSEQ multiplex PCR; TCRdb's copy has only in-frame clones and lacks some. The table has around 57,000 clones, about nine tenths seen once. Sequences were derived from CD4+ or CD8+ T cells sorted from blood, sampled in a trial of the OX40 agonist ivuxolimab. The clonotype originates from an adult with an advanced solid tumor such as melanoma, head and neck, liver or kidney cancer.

This CDR3 is CASSLSHWSDGYTF. For the CDR3, the DNA is TGTGCCAGCAGTTTGAGCCATTGGAGCGATGGCTACACCTTC. The chain has TRBV27 and TRBJ1-2; D is unclear. The CDR3 totals 14 residues. Trimming removed 3 bases from V and 6 bases from J, with 14 bases in between. The germline gives CDR1 MNHEY, CDR2 SMNVEV (reference sequence).